This entry concerns a single TCR beta chain. The TCRbeta library was prepared with unique molecular identifiers. Via MiXCR, TCRdb re-called the PCR reads, giving one row per CDR3 protein. Counted here are about 410,000 distinct CDR3 sequences, about a fifth occurring once; the ten biggest clones make up approximately 3.8%. The sample comes from a study of T-cell reconstitution after alpha-beta-depleted transplantation in children. The J segment lost 10 bases and the V segment lost 0 bases, leaving 8 bases of the junction unmatched. The germline V gene encodes CDR1 DFQATT and CDR2 SNEGSKA (reference sequence). The CDR3 has 14 amino acids.

The source was PBMCs from the stem cell graft donor, collected from the stem cell graft. This clonotype was sampled from a human donor who donated a stem cell graft to a child with acute myeloid leukemia. This chain joins TRBV20-1 and TRBJ2-1; 8 nucleotides match TRBD2. As DNA, the CDR3 is TGCAGTGCTAGAGATCTCTATCGGGAGGGGGAGCAGTTCTTC. It translates to CSARDLYREGEQFF.